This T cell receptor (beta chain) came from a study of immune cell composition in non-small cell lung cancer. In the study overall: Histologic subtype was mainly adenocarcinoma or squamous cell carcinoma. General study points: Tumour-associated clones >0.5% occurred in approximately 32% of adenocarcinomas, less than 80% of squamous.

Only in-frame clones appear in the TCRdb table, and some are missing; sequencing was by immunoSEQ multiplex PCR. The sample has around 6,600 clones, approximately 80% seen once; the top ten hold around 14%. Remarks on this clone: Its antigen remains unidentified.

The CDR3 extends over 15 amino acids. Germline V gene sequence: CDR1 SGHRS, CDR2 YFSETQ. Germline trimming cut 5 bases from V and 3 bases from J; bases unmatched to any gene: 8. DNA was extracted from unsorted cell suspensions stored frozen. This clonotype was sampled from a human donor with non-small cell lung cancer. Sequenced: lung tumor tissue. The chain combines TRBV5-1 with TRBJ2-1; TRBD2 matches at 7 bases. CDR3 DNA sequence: TGCGCCAGCAGAATAGCGGGCCCAATCTACAATGAGCAGTTCTTC. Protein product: CASRIAGPIYNEQFF.